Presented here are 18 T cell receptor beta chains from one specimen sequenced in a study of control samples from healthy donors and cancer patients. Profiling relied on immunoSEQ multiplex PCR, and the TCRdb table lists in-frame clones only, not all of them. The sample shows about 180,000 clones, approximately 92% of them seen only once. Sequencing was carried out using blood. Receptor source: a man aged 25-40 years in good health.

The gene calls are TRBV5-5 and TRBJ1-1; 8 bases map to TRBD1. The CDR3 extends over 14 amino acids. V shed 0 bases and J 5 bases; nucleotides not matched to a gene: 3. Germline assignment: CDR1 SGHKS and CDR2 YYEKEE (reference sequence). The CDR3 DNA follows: TGTGCCAGCAGCTTGGCAGGGGGCGAGACTGAAGCTTTCTTT. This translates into CASSLAGGETEAFF.

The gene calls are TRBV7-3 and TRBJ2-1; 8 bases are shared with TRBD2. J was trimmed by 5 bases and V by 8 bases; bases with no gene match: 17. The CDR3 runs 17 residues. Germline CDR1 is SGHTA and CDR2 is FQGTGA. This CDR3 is CASSSAAPGTRNNEQFF. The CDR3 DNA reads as TGTGCCAGCTCCTCAGCAGCTCCAGGGACTAGGAACAATGAGCAGTTCTTC.

CDR3 coding DNA: TGTGCCAGCAGCCAGAGGGGCGGAGGGTATAATGAAAAACTGTTTTTT. Translating gives CASSQRGGGYNEKLFF. The V and J genes are TRBV14 and TRBJ1-4, with a weak D call TRBD1 (5 bases). The CDR3 has 16 residues. CDR1 SGHDN and CDR2 FVKESK come from the germline V gene. V was shortened by 3 bases and J by 4 bases, with 15 bases between the two germline ends.

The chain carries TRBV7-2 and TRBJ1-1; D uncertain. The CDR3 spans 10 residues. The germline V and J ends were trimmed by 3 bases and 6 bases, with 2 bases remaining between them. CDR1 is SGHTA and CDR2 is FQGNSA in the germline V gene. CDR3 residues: CASSFPEAFF. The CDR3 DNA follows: TGTGCCAGCAGCTTTCCTGAAGCTTTCTTT.

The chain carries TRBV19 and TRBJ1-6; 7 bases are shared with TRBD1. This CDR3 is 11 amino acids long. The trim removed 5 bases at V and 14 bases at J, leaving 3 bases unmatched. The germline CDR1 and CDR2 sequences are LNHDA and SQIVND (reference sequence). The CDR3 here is CASSGDRALHF. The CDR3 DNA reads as TGTGCCAGTAGTGGCGACAGGGCCCTCCACTTT.

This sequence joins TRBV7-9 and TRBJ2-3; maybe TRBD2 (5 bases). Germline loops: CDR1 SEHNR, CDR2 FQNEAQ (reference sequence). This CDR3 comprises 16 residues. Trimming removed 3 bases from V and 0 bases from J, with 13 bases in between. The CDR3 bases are TGTGCCAGCAGCTTGGGCCTCCAGCGGAGCACAGATACGCAGTATTTT. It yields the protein CASSLGLQRSTDTQYF.

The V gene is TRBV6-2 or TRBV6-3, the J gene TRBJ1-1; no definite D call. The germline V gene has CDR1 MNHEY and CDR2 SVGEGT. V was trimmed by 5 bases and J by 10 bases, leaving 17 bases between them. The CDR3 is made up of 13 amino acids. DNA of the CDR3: TGTGCCAGCAGTCAACCCAACATCGGGAGAGCTTTCTTT. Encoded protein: CASSQPNIGRAFF.

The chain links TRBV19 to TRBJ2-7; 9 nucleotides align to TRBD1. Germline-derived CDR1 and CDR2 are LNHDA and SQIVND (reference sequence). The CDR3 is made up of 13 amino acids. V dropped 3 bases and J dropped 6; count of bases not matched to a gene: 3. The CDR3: CASSIVTGGEQYF. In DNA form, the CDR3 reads TGTGCCAGTAGTATTGTGACAGGGGGCGAGCAGTACTTC.

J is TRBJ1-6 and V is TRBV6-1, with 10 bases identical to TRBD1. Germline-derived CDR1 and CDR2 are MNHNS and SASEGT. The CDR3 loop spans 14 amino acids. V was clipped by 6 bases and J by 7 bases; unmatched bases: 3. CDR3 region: CASRLDRGNSPLHF. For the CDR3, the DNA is TGTGCCAGCAGACTGGACAGGGGGAATTCACCCCTCCACTTT.

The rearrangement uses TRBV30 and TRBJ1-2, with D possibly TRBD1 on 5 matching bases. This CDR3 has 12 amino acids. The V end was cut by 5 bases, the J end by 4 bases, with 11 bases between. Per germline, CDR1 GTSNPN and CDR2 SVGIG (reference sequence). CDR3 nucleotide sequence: TGTGCCTGGGCAGGGTCCGGCTATGGCTACACCTTC. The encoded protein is CAWAGSGYGYTF.

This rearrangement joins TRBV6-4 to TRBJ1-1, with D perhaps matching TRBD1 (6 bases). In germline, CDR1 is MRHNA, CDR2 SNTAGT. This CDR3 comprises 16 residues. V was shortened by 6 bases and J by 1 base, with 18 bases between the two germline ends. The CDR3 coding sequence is TGTGCCAGCAGCCCGGGACACGGGGATGGGAACACTGAAGCTTTCTTT. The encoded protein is CASSPGHGDGNTEAFF.

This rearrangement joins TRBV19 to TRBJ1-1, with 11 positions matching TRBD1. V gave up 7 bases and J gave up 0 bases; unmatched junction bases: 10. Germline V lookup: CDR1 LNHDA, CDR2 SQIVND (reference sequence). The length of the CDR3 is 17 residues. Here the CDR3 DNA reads TGTGCCAGTATTCGACCAGGGACAGGGGGAATGAACACTGAAGCTTTCTTT. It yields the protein CASIRPGTGGMNTEAFF.

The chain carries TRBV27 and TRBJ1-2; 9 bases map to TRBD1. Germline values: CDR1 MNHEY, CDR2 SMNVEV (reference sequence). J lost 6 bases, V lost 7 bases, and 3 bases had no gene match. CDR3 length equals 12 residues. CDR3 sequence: CASKDRGDGYTF. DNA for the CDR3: TGTGCCAGCAAGGACAGGGGTGATGGCTACACCTTC.

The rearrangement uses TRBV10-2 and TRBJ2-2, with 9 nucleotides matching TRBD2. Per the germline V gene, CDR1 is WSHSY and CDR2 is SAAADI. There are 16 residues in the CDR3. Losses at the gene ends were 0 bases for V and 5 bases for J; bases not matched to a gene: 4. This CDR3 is CASSESPSGVTGELFF. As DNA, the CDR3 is TGCGCCAGCAGTGAGTCGCCTAGCGGGGTAACCGGGGAGCTGTTTTTT.

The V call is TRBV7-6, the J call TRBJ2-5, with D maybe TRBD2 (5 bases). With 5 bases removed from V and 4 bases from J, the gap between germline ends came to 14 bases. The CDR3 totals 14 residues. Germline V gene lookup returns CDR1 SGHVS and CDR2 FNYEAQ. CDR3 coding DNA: TGTGCCAGCAGCCCCCCGGGATGGCGAGAGACCCAGTACTTC. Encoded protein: CASSPPGWRETQYF.

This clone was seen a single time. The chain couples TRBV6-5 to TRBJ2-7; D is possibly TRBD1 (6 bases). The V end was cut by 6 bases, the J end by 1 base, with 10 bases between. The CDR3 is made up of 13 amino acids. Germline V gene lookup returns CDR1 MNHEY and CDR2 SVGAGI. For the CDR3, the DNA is TGTGCCAGCAGCAAAGGACAGTCCTACGAGCAGTACTTC. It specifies CASSKGQSYEQYF.

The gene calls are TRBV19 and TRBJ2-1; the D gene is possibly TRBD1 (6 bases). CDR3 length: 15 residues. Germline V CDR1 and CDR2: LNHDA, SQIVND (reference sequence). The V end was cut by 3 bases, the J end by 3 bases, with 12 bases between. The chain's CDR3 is CASSMGRGFYNEQFF. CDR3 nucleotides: TGTGCCAGTAGTATGGGCAGGGGCTTCTACAATGAGCAGTTCTTC. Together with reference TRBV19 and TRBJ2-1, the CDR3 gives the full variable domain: DGGITQSPKYLFRKEGQNVTLSCEQNLNHDAMYWYRQDPGQGLRLIYYSQIVNDFQKGDIAEGYSVSREKKESFPLTVTSAQKNPTAFYLCASSMGRGFYNEQFFGPGTRLTVL.

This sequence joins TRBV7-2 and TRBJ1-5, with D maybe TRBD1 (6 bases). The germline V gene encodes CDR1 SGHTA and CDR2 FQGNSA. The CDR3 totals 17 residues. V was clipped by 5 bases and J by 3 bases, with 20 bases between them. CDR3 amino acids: CASSPRPVYRANQPQHF. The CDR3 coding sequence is TGTGCCAGCAGCCCGCGTCCTGTTTACAGGGCCAATCAGCCCCAGCATTTT.